The 8 T cell receptor beta chains in this list originate from one sample, sequenced in a study of blood T cells in healthy people across ages. A second roughly 6 to 11 cycle PCR used barcoded and J-beta primers. TCRdb passed the 5' RACE reads through MiXCR, listing each CDR3 protein once. The sample has around 1.5 million distinct CDR3 sequences, about 32% seen once. Sequenced input: blood. The origin of the receptors is a woman aged 25 to 39 in good health.

This chain links TRBV7-9 with TRBJ2-3; TRBD1 might be the D (6 bases). There are 18 residues in the CDR3. The V end lost 5 bases, the J end lost 1 base, and 22 bases lay between the germline ends. Germline CDR1 is SEHNR and CDR2 is FQNEAQ (reference sequence). Here the CDR3 reads CASSPGHLDYLGTDTQYF. DNA for the CDR3: TGTGCCAGCAGCCCGGGACACCTCGACTACCTTGGCACAGATACGCAGTATTTT.

About this clonotype itself: One end of the junction fails to match germline, which may point to a read error. This sequence joins TRBV13 and TRBJ2-3; the D gene could be TRBD1 or TRBD2 (6 bases each). The CDR3 length is 13 residues. The germline V gene encodes CDR1 PRHDT and CDR2 FYEKMQ (reference sequence). CDR3 nucleotide sequence: TGTGCCAGCAGCTTTGGGGGGCCGGATACGCGGTATTTT. It translates to CASSFGGPDTRYF.

The sample holds a few counts of this clonotype. J is TRBJ1-6 and V is TRBV6-2 or TRBV6-3, with no clear D. V was shortened by 7 bases and J by 3 bases, with 13 bases between the two germline ends. Per the germline V gene, CDR1 is MNHEY and CDR2 is SVGEGT. This CDR3 contains 15 residues. The CDR3 bases are TGTGCCAGCACTGTGGCTACGGGCTATAATTCACCCCTCCACTTT. This gives the protein CASTVATGYNSPLHF.

The V call is TRBV7-3, the J call TRBJ1-1, with D uncertain. V shed 7 bases and J shed 0 bases, with 9 bases lying between them. The germline gives CDR1 SGHTA, CDR2 FQGTGA. The CDR3 consists of 13 residues. CDR3 coding DNA: TGTGCCAGCAAAGGTAATATGAACACTGAAGCTTTCTTT. Amino acids: CASKGNMNTEAFF.

V and J are TRBV27 and TRBJ2-5, with D maybe TRBD2 (5 bases). The CDR3 consists of 16 residues. Germline V lookup: CDR1 MNHEY, CDR2 SMNVEV (reference sequence). Trimming removed 6 bases at V and 4 bases at J, with 21 bases between. The CDR3 is CASSPLGEGEVETQYF. The DNA for the CDR3 is TGTGCCAGCAGCCCCTTAGGTGAGGGTGAAGTAGAGACCCAGTACTTC.

At least ten counts were recorded for this clonotype. The rearrangement joins TRBV20-1 to TRBJ2-5; tentatively, D is TRBD1 or TRBD2 (5 bases each). This CDR3 is 14 amino acids long. Germline loops: CDR1 DFQATT, CDR2 SNEGSKA (reference sequence). V lost 2 bases and J 1 base, leaving 11 bases between the germline ends. The chain's CDR3 is CSARTPGTQETQYF. The CDR3 nucleotides are TGCAGTGCTAGAACGCCGGGGACCCAAGAGACCCAGTACTTC.

In this sample, this clonotype turned up many times. J is TRBJ2-7 and V is TRBV7-8; tentatively, D is TRBD2 (6 bases). The CDR3 is 12 amino acids. The germline V gene has CDR1 SGHVS and CDR2 FQNEAQ. V was pared by 5 bases and J by 6 bases, with 11 bases between. The CDR3 nucleotides read TGTGCCAGCAGCCCCCGGGGGTCCGAGCAGTACTTC. Residues: CASSPRGSEQYF. Together with reference TRBV7-8 and TRBJ2-7, the CDR3 gives the full variable domain: GAGVSQSPRYKVAKRGQDVALRCDPISGHVSLFWYQQALGQGPEFLTYFQNEAQLDKSGLPSDRFFAERPEGSVSTLKIQRTQQEDSAVYLCASSPRGSEQYFGPGTRLTVT.

This clonotype was recorded a few times. This may arise from a read error, as a much more abundant clone is one base away. The genes are TRBV20-1 and TRBJ2-4; 11 nucleotides match TRBD2. Germline V gene lookup returns CDR1 DFQATT and CDR2 SNEGSKA (reference sequence). V shed 3 bases, J shed 13 bases, and the junction held 11 bases outside the gene matches. The CDR3 totals 14 residues. The CDR3 here is CSARLTSGIVEQYF. CDR3 nucleotide sequence: TGCAGTGCTAGGTTGACTAGCGGGATAGTAGAGCAGTACTTC.